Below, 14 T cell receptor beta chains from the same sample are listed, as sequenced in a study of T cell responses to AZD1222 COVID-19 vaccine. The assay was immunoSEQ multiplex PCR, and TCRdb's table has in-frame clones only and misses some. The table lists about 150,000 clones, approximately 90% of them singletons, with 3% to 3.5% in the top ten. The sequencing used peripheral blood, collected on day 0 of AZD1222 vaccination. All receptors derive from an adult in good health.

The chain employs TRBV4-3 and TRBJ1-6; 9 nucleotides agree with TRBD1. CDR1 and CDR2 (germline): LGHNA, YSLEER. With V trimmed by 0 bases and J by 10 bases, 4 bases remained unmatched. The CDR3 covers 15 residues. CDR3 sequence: CASSQDTTGGSPLHF. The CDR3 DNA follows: TGCGCCAGCAGCCAAGATACGACAGGGGGGTCACCCCTCCACTTT.

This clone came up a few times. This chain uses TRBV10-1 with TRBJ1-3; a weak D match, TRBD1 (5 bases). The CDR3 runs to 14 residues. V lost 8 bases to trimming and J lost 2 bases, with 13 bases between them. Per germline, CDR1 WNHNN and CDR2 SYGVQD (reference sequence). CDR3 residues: CASSPEGTGNTIYF. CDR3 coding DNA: TGCGCCAGCTCGCCTGAGGGGACTGGAAACACCATATATTTT.

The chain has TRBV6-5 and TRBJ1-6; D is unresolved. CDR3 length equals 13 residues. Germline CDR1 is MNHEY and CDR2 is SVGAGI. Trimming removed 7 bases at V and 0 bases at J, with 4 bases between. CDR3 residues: CASTDSYNSPLHF. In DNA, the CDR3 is TGTGCCAGCACAGACTCCTATAATTCACCCCTCCACTTT.

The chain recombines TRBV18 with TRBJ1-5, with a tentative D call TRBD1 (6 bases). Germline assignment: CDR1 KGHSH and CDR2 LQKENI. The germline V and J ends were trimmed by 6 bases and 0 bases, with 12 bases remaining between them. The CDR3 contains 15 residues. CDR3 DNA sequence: TGTGCCAGCTCGCAGACAGGAAGTAGCAATCAGCCCCAGCATTTT. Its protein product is CASSQTGSSNQPQHF.

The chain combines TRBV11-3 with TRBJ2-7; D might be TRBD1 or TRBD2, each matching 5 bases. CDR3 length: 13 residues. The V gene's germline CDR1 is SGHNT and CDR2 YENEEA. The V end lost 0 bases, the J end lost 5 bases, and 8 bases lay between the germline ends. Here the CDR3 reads CASSLDGADEQYF. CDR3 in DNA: TGTGCCAGCAGCTTAGACGGGGCAGACGAGCAGTACTTC.

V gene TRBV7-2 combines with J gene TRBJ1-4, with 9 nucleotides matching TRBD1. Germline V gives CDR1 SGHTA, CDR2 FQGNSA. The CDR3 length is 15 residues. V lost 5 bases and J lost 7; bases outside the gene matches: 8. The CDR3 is CASSSGQGRGEKLFF. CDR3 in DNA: TGTGCCAGCAGCAGTGGACAGGGGCGGGGTGAAAAACTGTTTTTT.

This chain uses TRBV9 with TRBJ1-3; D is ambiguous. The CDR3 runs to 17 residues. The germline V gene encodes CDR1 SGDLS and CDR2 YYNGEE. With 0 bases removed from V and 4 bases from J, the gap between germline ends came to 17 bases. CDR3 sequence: CASSVGLDPRSGNTIYF. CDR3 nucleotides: TGTGCCAGCAGCGTAGGACTCGACCCACGGTCCGGAAACACCATATATTTT.

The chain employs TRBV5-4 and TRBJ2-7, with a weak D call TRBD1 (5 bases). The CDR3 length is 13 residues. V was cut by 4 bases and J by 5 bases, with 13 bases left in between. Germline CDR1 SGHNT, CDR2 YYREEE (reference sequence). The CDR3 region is CASSRQFVDEQYF. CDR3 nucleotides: TGTGCCAGCAGCAGACAGTTTGTCGACGAGCAGTACTTC.

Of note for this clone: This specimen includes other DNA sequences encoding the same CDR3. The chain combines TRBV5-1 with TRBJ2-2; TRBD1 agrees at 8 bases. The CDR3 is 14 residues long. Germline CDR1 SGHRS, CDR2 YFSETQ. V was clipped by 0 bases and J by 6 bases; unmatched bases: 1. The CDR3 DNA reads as TGCGCCAGCAGCTTGGACAGGGGGGCCGGGGAGCTGTTTTTT. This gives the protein CASSLDRGAGELFF.

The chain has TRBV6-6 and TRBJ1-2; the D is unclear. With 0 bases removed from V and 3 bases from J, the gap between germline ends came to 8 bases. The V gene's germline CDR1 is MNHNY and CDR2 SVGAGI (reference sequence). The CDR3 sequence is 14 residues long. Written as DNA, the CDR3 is TGTGCCAGCAGTTACTCGCGACAAGACTATGGCTACACCTTC. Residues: CASSYSRQDYGYTF.

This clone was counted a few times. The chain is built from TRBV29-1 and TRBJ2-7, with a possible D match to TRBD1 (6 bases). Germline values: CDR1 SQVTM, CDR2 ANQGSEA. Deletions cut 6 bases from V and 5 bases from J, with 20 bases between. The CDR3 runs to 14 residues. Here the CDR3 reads CSVAPGTMRNEQYF. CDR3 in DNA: TGCAGCGTGGCGCCCGGGACAATGAGGAACGAGCAGTACTTC.

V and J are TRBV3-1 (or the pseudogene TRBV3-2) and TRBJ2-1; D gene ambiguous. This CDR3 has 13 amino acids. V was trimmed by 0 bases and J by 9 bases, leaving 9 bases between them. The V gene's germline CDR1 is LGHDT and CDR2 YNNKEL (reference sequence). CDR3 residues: CASSQDSSTEQFF. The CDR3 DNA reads TGTGCCAGCAGCCAAGATTCCAGCACTGAGCAGTTCTTC.

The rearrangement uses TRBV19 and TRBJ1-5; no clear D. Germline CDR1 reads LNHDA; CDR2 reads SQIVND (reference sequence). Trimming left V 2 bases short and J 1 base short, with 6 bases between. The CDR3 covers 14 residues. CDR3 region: CASSILDSNQPQHF. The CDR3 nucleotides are TGTGCCAGTAGTATACTGGACAGCAATCAGCCCCAGCATTTT.

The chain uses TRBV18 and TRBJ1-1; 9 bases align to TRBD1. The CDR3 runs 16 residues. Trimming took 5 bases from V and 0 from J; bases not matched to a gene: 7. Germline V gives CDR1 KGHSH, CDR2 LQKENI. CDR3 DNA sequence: TGTGCCAGCTCATCCTGGACAGGGGTGATGAACACTGAAGCTTTCTTT. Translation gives CASSSWTGVMNTEAFF.